This T cell receptor beta chain was documented in a study of cytomegalovirus exposure and HLA in healthy donors. A note on this clone: Antigen unknown.

Germline assignment: CDR1 MGHDK and CDR2 SYGVNS. The V and J ends lost 3 bases and 0 bases, in that order; junction bases with no gene match: 6. CDR3 length: 17 residues. General observations from the study: Later analysis identified about 15,000 TCR beta sequences associated with HLA alleles, using a false discovery rate threshold of 0.05.

Amplification used 60 Vbeta primers and 13 Jbeta primers. Repertoires were generated with immunoSEQ multiplex PCR, while TCRdb's copy carries only in-frame clones and drops some. This sample has about 130,000 clones, with almost 85% found just once. V and J are TRBV25-1 and TRBJ2-1; 9 bases map to TRBD2. This clonotype was sampled from a boy under 10 years old in good health and CMV-seronegative. Sequenced: PBMCs. The CDR3 here is CASSDPFSGSSYNEQFF. The CDR3 nucleotides are TGTGCCAGCAGTGACCCCTTTAGCGGGAGCTCCTACAATGAGCAGTTCTTC.